The clone carrying this T cell receptor (beta chain) was recorded a few times. Its target is not known. The sample originates from a study of identical twins. Regarding the study as a whole: Cord blood beta clonotypes that were abundant carried fewer insertions, and memory repertoires showed no such trend.

MiXCR, run by TCRdb on the 5' RACE reads, gives a single entry per CDR3 protein. The profile covers around 250,000 distinct CDR3 sequences, with about 8.9% appearing a single time and 3% taken by the ten largest. The V gene's germline CDR1 is MNHEY and CDR2 SVGEGT. V was shortened by 2 bases and J by 7 bases, with 21 bases between the two germline ends. The CDR3 length is 17 residues. The same specimen was also included in a second study, on yellow fever vaccine responses in identical twins.

The rearrangement uses TRBV6-2 or TRBV6-3 and TRBJ2-1, with D maybe TRBD2 (6 bases). The clonotype originates from a woman aged 18-29 years in good health. Input material: CD8+ T cells sorted from blood. The CDR3 bases are TGTGCCAGCAGTTACAATCTAAGGAGGGAGTTATGGAATGAGCAGTTCTTC. Encoded protein: CASSYNLRRELWNEQFF.